A single sample is the source of the 23 T cell receptor beta chains below, sequenced in a study of brain metastases from non-small cell lung cancer. Sequencing was performed with immunoSEQ multiplex PCR; in TCRdb, only in-frame clones are kept and a portion is missing. In the table there are roughly 15,000 clones, over 75% of which are singletons. Specimen: primary lung tumor tissue. The receptor source for this set is a donor aged 40 or older with non-small cell lung cancer.

This sequence joins TRBV30 and TRBJ1-1; D remains ambiguous. V shed 4 bases and J shed 8 bases, with 14 bases lying between them. The CDR3 is 12 amino acids. CDR1 GTSNPN and CDR2 SVGIG come from the germline V gene (reference sequence). The CDR3 DNA follows: TGTGCCTGGACCCCCGGGGTAGCCGAAGCTTTCTTT. Amino acid sequence: CAWTPGVAEAFF.

This clone has only a few counts. The chain uses TRBV9 and TRBJ1-2; TRBD1 aligns across 10 bases. V lost 4 bases to trimming and J lost 2 bases; unmatched junction nucleotides: 5. The CDR3 extends over 15 amino acids. From germline, CDR1 is SGDLS and CDR2 YYNGEE. The CDR3 DNA is TGTGCCAGCAGCCCGAGGGACAGGGGAAACTATGGCTACACCTTC. It encodes CASSPRDRGNYGYTF.

Only one count was recorded for this clone. The chain joins TRBV19 to TRBJ1-5; 9 bases match TRBD1. V dropped 5 bases and J dropped 7; count of bases not matched to a gene: 6. The CDR3 is 14 amino acids. Germline V gene sequence: CDR1 LNHDA, CDR2 SQIVND (reference sequence). CDR3 region: CASSLGQGRQPQHF. The CDR3 region has the DNA TGTGCCAGTAGTCTCGGACAGGGGAGGCAGCCCCAGCATTTT.

J is TRBJ2-2 and V is TRBV6-5, with D hard to call. The CDR3 sequence is 14 residues long. The ends were cut back, 7 bases at V and 5 bases at J, with 14 bases in the middle. CDR1 and CDR2 (germline): MNHEY, SVGAGI. Written as DNA, the CDR3 is TGTGCCAGCACTGGAAAGGCCTGGACCGGGGAGCTGTTTTTT. It is translated as CASTGKAWTGELFF.

The sample holds one count of this clone. The chain is built from TRBV27 and TRBJ1-3; TRBD1 is a possible D gene (5 bases). This CDR3 region has 15 residues. V was clipped by 5 bases and J by 10 bases, with 21 bases between them. CDR1 and CDR2 (germline): MNHEY, SMNVEV (reference sequence). DNA for the CDR3: TGTGCCAGCAGTCAAAACAGGCTCCACGGGGGTACCATATATTTT. Protein product: CASSQNRLHGGTIYF.

This clone was observed a single time. The V call is TRBV10-2, the J call TRBJ1-3; a possible D gene is TRBD1 (5 bases). The germline gives CDR1 WSHSY, CDR2 SAAADI. This CDR3 is 13 amino acids long. The V gene lost 8 bases and the J gene lost 0 bases, with 8 bases spanning the gap. The CDR3 nucleotides read TGCGCCAGCGGGGCAGACTCTGGAAACACCATATATTTT. Amino acid sequence: CASGADSGNTIYF.

The V and J genes are TRBV7-9 and TRBJ1-3; perhaps TRBD1 as D (6 bases). V lost 5 bases and J lost 2, with 16 bases in between. This CDR3 is built from 16 residues. CDR1 is SEHNR, CDR2 FQNEAQ, per germline (reference sequence). The CDR3 sequence: CASSPPSGGAGNTIYF. The DNA for the CDR3 is TGTGCCAGCAGCCCTCCTTCGGGGGGCGCTGGAAACACCATATATTTT.

The chain carries TRBV5-6 and TRBJ1-2; TRBD1 might be the D (6 bases). Trimming removed 4 bases from V and 4 bases from J, with 11 bases in between. The CDR3 runs 13 residues. The germline CDR1 and CDR2 sequences are SGHDT and YYEEEE. CDR3 bases: TGTGCCAGCAGCACCTCGGGGGCCTATGGCTACACCTTC. Amino acid sequence: CASSTSGAYGYTF.

This clone was detected a few times. This chain links TRBV4-3 with TRBJ1-2; 10 bases agree with TRBD1. Trimming took 0 bases from V and 8 from J; bases not matched to a gene: 3. Per the germline V gene, CDR1 is LGHNA and CDR2 is YSLEER. The CDR3 covers 14 residues. The CDR3 DNA follows: TGCGCCAGCAGCCAAGACGGGACAGGGGTCGGCTACACCTTC. Encoded protein: CASSQDGTGVGYTF.

V usage is TRBV4-1 and J usage is TRBJ1-4; D call uncertain. Germline V CDR1 and CDR2: MGHRA, YSYEKL. The CDR3 is made up of 15 amino acids. The V gene lost 1 base and the J gene lost 5 bases, with 11 bases spanning the gap. CDR3 protein: CASSQVGVKNEKLFF. DNA for the CDR3: TGCGCCAGCAGCCAAGTTGGGGTGAAGAATGAAAAACTGTTTTTT.

This clone occurred a few times. This chain connects TRBV10-2 to TRBJ1-1; D uncertain. Germline V lookup: CDR1 WSHSY, CDR2 SAAADI. The CDR3 sequence is 13 residues long. Deletions cut 8 bases from V and 1 base from J, with 11 bases between. The CDR3 sequence is CASRVARNTEAFF. The CDR3 DNA reads as TGCGCCAGCCGGGTCGCCCGGAACACTGAAGCTTTCTTT.

The CDR3 reads CATSRALGWGTQYF. CDR3 DNA: TGTGCCACCAGCAGGGCCTTGGGGTGGGGGACCCAGTACTTC. The V call is TRBV15, the J call TRBJ2-5, with D uncertain. This CDR3 has 14 amino acids. CDR1 is LNHNV, CDR2 YYDKDF, per germline (reference sequence). The V gene lost 3 bases and the J gene lost 7 bases, with 15 bases spanning the gap.

This chain links TRBV18 with TRBJ2-5; D is undetermined. CDR1 is KGHSH and CDR2 is LQKENI in the germline V gene. Trimming took off 10 bases at V and 1 base at J, with 22 bases between the two ends. The CDR3 has 16 amino acids. CDR3 in amino acids: CANSHQPFRTQETQYF. CDR3 DNA: TGTGCCAACTCTCACCAACCATTCCGGACCCAAGAGACCCAGTACTTC.

The chain carries TRBV21-1 and TRBJ1-3. TRBV21-1 is tagged as a pseudogene. The CDR3 is 18 residues long. This CDR3 is CASSNSKASSGSGNTIYF. Written as DNA, the CDR3 is TGTGCCAGCAGCAATTCAAAGGCTTCGTCGGGGTCTGGAAACACCATATATTTT.

The table lists this clone with a count of one. The chain links TRBV6-5 to TRBJ1-2; TRBD1 matches at 7 bases. Germline V lookup: CDR1 MNHEY, CDR2 SVGAGI. V dropped 8 bases and J dropped 7; count of bases not matched to a gene: 10. The CDR3 is made up of 13 amino acids. In nucleotides, the CDR3 is TGTGCCAGCCAGGGGGGAGGGGTGGGTGGCTACACCTTC. Translation: CASQGGGVGGYTF.

The CDR3 DNA follows: TGTGCCAGCAGCTCCTCAGGGGGCTCTCCCTCCAGAGGGGGCATGAACACTGAAGCTTTCTTT. This encodes CASSSSGGSPSRGGMNTEAFF. This chain joins TRBV7-6 and TRBJ1-1, with TRBD1 matching 8 bases. V lost 4 bases to trimming and J lost 0 bases; unmatched junction nucleotides: 22. This CDR3 comprises 21 residues. In germline, CDR1 is SGHVS, CDR2 FNYEAQ.

The rearrangement joins TRBV24-1 to TRBJ1-2, with D hard to call. The CDR3 is made up of 10 amino acids. V lost 7 bases, J lost 8 bases, and 7 bases lay in between. CDR1 and CDR2 (germline): KGHDR, SFDVKD. The CDR3 loop is CATRRPGYTF. The CDR3 DNA follows: TGTGCCACCAGACGGCCCGGCTACACCTTC.

Remarks on this clone: Given a much more abundant clone one base away, this may be a read error. The same CDR3 also results from other DNA sequences found in this sample. The chain recombines TRBV19 with TRBJ1-6; 8 positions agree with TRBD1. This CDR3 is built from 15 residues. Germline V gives CDR1 LNHDA, CDR2 SQIVND (reference sequence). The CDR3 DNA sequence: TGTGCCAGTCAGACAGGGGTCGTAGATAATTCACCCCTTCACTTT. Residues: CASQTGVVDNSPLHF.

This clone was observed a single time. The junction departs from germline at one end; a sequencing error may be responsible. This chain uses TRBV7-9 with TRBJ1-2, with D perhaps matching TRBD1 (5 bases). This CDR3 is 14 amino acids long. Germline V gives CDR1 SEHNR, CDR2 FQNEAQ (reference sequence). CDR3 region: CASSSPGLGYGYTF. The CDR3 DNA reads as TGTGCCAGCAGCTCCCCAGGGCTCGGCTATGGCTACACCTTT. Drawing the rest from reference TRBV7-9 and TRBJ1-2, the complete variable domain is DTGVSQNPRHKITKRGQNVTFRCDPISEHNRLYWYRQTLGQGPEFLTYFQNEAQLEKSRLLSDRFSAERPKGSFSTLEIQRTEQGDSAMYLCASSSPGLGYGYTFGSGTRLTVV.

This chain uses TRBV7-9 with TRBJ1-1; tentative D call: TRBD1 (6 bases). Germline CDR1 SEHNR, CDR2 FQNEAQ (reference sequence). V was cut by 3 bases and J by 2 bases, with 10 bases left in between. This CDR3 contains 14 residues. The CDR3 here is CASSLGTKNTEAFF. The CDR3 nucleotides read TGTGCCAGCAGCTTGGGGACAAAAAACACTGAAGCTTTCTTT.

This chain joins TRBV7-9 and TRBJ1-1; 11 nucleotides line up with TRBD1. The CDR3 is 15 residues long. V gave up 7 bases and J gave up 7 bases; unmatched junction bases: 11. Germline values: CDR1 SEHNR, CDR2 FQNEAQ (reference sequence). The DNA for the CDR3 is TGTGCCAGCACTCACGGACAGGGGGCGAAGGATGAAGCTTTCTTT. Translation gives CASTHGQGAKDEAFF.

The chain uses TRBV27 and TRBJ1-6; TRBD1 might be the D (5 bases). The CDR3 spans 15 residues. V lost 3 bases and J 7 bases, leaving 13 bases between the germline ends. Germline-derived CDR1 and CDR2 are MNHEY and SMNVEV (reference sequence). CDR3 coding DNA: TGTGCCAGCAGTTTGCGAGCAGGGATGAATTCACCCCTCCACTTT. Its protein is CASSLRAGMNSPLHF.

The chain uses TRBV12-3 or TRBV12-4 and TRBJ1-1; D call uncertain. Trimming took off 5 bases at V and 3 bases at J, with 10 bases between the two ends. The CDR3 runs 13 residues. This chain's CDR3 is CASSLGRYTEAFF. Here the CDR3 DNA reads TGTGCCAGCAGTCTAGGGAGGTACACTGAAGCTTTCTTT.